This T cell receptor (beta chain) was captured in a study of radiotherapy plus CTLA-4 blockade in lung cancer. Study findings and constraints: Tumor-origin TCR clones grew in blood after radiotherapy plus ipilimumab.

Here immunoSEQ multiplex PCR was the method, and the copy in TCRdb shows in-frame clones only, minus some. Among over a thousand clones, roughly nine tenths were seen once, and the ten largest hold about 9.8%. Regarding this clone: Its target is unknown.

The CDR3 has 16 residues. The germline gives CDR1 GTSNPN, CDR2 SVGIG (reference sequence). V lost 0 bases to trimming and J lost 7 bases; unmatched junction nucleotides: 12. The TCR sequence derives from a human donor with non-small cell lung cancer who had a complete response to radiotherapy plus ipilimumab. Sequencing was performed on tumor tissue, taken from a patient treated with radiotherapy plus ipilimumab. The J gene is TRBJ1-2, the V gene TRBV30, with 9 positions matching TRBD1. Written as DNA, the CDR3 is TGTGCCTGGAGTGTACGATTCGACAGGGGGATGCGTGGCTACACCTTC. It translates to CAWSVRFDRGMRGYTF.